The clone carrying this TCR beta chain was seen more than once but under ten times. Its cognate antigen is unknown. It was RNA transcripts that yielded the amplified TCR beta CDR3 regions. Using the HTBI primer set, a first-round RT-PCR was run on the TCR CDR3. MiXCR, run by TCRdb on the multiplex PCR reads, gives a single entry per CDR3 protein. This sample has about 600,000 distinct CDR3 sequences; 13% to 15% occur once, and the top ten carry around 13%. Germline CDR1 reads MNHEY; CDR2 reads SVGAGI. This CDR3 region has 17 residues. The junction had 9 bases not matched to a gene; V was cut back by 1 base and J by 5 bases. This entry comes from a study of T cells in Graves' hyperthyroidism and ophthalmopathy. The overall study: Once the initial diagnosis was made, peripheral blood was obtained before any treatment. Study-wide results and caveats: The majority of expanded thyroid clonotypes above 0.001 also appeared in blood.

This clonotype was sampled from a woman aged 45 to 65 with Graves' ophthalmopathy. The genes are TRBV6-5 and TRBJ2-1; TRBD2 matches 9 bases. The sample taken for sequencing was blood. CDR3 protein: CASSYLWREGINNEQFF. CDR3 bases: TGTGCCAGCAGTTACTTATGGCGGGAGGGTATCAACAATGAGCAGTTCTTC.